The sequence of this T cell receptor beta chain was determined in a study of shared clonotypes between healthy human individuals. The protocol was immunoSEQ multiplex PCR, while the TCRdb copy is restricted to in-frame clones and leaves out a portion. The sample lists roughly 2 million clones; nearly 97% were seen once. CDR3 size: 14 residues. Trimming cost V 3 bases and J 0 bases, with 6 bases left between them. Germline CDR1 and CDR2: MNHEY and SMNVEV (reference sequence). The chain couples TRBV27 to TRBJ2-1; D not resolved. What was sequenced was naive CD4+ T cells sorted from blood. Subset defined: CD45RA+ positively selected. The sequence derives from a man between 18 and 29 years old in good health. CDR3 sequence (DNA): TGTGCCAGCAGTTTCATGAACTCCTACAATGAGCAGTTCTTC. Amino acid sequence: CASSFMNSYNEQFF.